The sequence of this T cell receptor (beta chain) was determined in a study of cytomegalovirus exposure and HLA in healthy donors (dated by TCRdb to 2015 to 2018). Regarding the study in general: According to an earlier analysis of 550 to 700 of the donors, roughly 180 million T cells yielded roughly 100 million unique TCR beta sequences and about 300 Gb of sequence data. An earlier analysis of about 600 of the donors used high-throughput TCR beta sequencing to judge whether each TCR beta V gene segment behaved as functional or pseudogenic. A later analysis re-analyzed previously published TCR beta repertoires from approximately 670 donors and added high-resolution HLA genotyping to study TCR occurrence patterns. The study was designed to test whether signatures of past pathogen exposure could be identified by cataloging public T cell receptors. Alongside the repertoire data, information on donor age, sex, ethnicity and CMV serostatus was compiled. Of the roughly 400 genotyped donors, 81% fell in the genetic ancestry cluster associated with self-reported Caucasian donors. Because of strong linkage in the cohort, roughly five DR-DQ haplotypes were treated as single units for association and clustering. Genome-wide SNP genotypes for about 65% of the roughly 700 donors were used in a later genetic analysis, which treated that subset as a discovery cohort. Rather than using new phenotypic data, the later analysis identified candidate immune exposures from TCR beta sequences and from how often those sequences occurred across donors. In addition to the first cohort of 500 to 850 subjects, a separate validation cohort of approximately 110 different subjects was used. An early release that covered roughly 600 HLA-typed donors contained approximately 300 gigabases of sequencing data and tens of millions of unique TCR sequences. High-throughput TCR immunosequencing, statistical association of individual TCRs with disease status, and machine learning were combined to predict cytomegalovirus infection status. Using immunosequencing, the study profiled T cell repertoires from 666 subjects and related those repertoires to cytomegalovirus serostatus. The number of donors typed differed by locus, with 629-630 for A, B, C, DRB1 and DQB1, 522 for DQA1, nearly 610 for DPA1, and around 430 for DPB1. Among almost 400 genotyped donors of the cohort, an average of around 240,000 unique TCR beta nucleotide sequences were sequenced per donor, around 20% of them non-productive. All discovery cohort repertoires had been generated using a single sequencing platform. HLA typing covered class I and class II loci at four-digit resolution. Results and caveats for the whole study, not just this receptor: A total of 150 to 200 TCR beta chains were listed by the study as associated with cytomegalovirus. A further reported finding was that TCR beta sequences accurately predicted the HLA-A and HLA-B alleles for most subjects in the first cohort. A cluster of highly shared sequence variants was judged likely to be a technical artifact of the sequencing pipeline. The cohort was sequenced for TCR beta chains only, and without alpha or paired-chain data the features that could be detected were limited. HLA typing was unavailable for some donors at each locus, so association tests used only the typed subset. Because counts were too low, 15 to 20 rarely observed V segments, including chromosome 9 orphons, were excluded from the earlier analysis of some 540 of the donors. Most TCR sequences were observed very rarely across donors, whereas some public TCRs were present in many individuals. Most CMV-associated TCR beta chains appeared to be HLA-restricted in a later analysis, and the HLA associations seemed to be driven largely by CMV exposure. CMV serostatus was the only immune exposure information available for the cohort. Three of the identified cytomegalovirus-associated TCR beta chains were confirmed in vitro to be specific for cytomegalovirus antigens. Linkage disequilibrium might explain the correlated functional status among segregating V segments, but an unknown experimental factor could not be excluded. Specific HLA alleles were associated with more than 15,000 TCR beta sequences at a false discovery rate of 0.05 in a later analysis. Roughly uniform sequencing depth across donors was assumed in presence/absence analyses, although this assumption may not hold. The classifier was reported to diagnose cytomegalovirus status with high specificity and sensitivity in both the original cohort and the validation cohort. Because the 87-base-pair reads could not distinguish some IMGT-functional V segments, including TRBV6-2 and TRBV6-3, those segments were excluded. According to the authors, the approach could potentially be generalized to other disease states and immunological phenotypes. Strong co-occurrence of HLA alleles, especially DR and DQ, made assigning TCR associations to individual alleles difficult. Compared with equally common non-associated chains, HLA-associated TCR beta chains in a later analysis were more clonally expanded and had lower generation probabilities. A later genetic analysis reported fewer N-insertions in productive TCRs among donors in an Asian-associated ancestry cluster than the roughly 650-donor mean. A later genetic analysis associated a missense DCLRE1C variant with V-gene and J-gene trimming of TCR beta chains, and an independent cohort replicated the association. In an earlier analysis of around 500 of the donors, most TCR beta V segments appeared in productive rearrangements about 90% or about 30% of the time, broadly matching IMGT annotations. Several of the top co-occurrence clusters appeared to be linked to parvovirus B19, influenza, CMV and Epstein-Barr virus, according to a later analysis. In a later analysis, the rate of TCR association differed among HLA loci, with DRB1 alleles having the most associated TCRs and HLA-C alleles having the fewest.

Cut back by 2 bases and 6 bases, the V and J ends lie 15 bases apart. The germline V gene specifies SGDLS as CDR1 and YYNGEE as CDR2. CDR3 length: 15 amino acids, cysteine to phenylalanine. Only the CDR3 part of the read is kept: 45 bases, read in frame from the first base. Libraries were constructed by the immunoSEQ multiplex PCR assay. For the multiplex PCR, a mixture combining 60 forward primers for TCR Vbeta segments and 13 reverse primers for TCR Jbeta segments was used. Amplification of the CDR3 region of rearranged TCR beta genes was performed with a multiplex PCR assay on genomic DNA. Amplified TCR beta libraries were sequenced as 87-base-pair reads on the Illumina HiSeq System. As for the original processing: A later analysis counted some 74 million unique TCR beta chains across the 666 repertoires, and 10 million to 12 million of these chains were shared by at least two donors. Raw reads were error-corrected and collapsed into unique sequences by a nearest-neighbor algorithm in which closely related sequences were merged to remove PCR and sequencing errors. To assign V, D and J gene segments, CDR3 sequences were aligned to IMGT reference sequences. For a sequence to be retained, at least a six-nucleotide match to both a V gene segment and a J gene segment was required. A rearrangement was called productive if the CDR3 had no stop codons and remained in frame with V and J, and every other rearrangement was called non-productive. Following IMGT convention, CDR3 was defined as the stretch from the second conserved V-encoded cysteine up to the conserved J-encoded phenylalanine. The earlier analysis of about 530 of the donors excluded any sequence lacking an unambiguous match to a single V gene segment. An earlier analysis of 587 of the donors called V segments functional above 56.7% productive rearrangements and segregating when the between-donor standard deviation exceeded 5%. A statistical classification framework was built to diagnose cytomegalovirus status from the catalog of TCR beta chain sequences. V and J gene assignment, in a later analysis, came from comparing TCR nucleotide sequences with IMGT/GENE-DB human TR gene sequences. In a later analysis, CDR3 sequences and most-parsimonious VDJ recombination scenarios were assigned using the TCRdist pipeline. In a later analysis, each TCR beta chain was defined by its CDR3 amino acid sequence together with its V-gene family, and reads without a unique V-gene family were excluded. In a later analysis, fewer than 600 highly shared, low-generation-probability nucleotide sequences were removed to address suspected cross-contamination and a sequencing artifact. In a later analysis, a clonal expansion index was calculated for each public chain from normalized within-repertoire ranks of inferred template counts. In a later analysis, generation probabilities were computed using a VDJ recombination model fitted to out-of-frame rearrangements, and the results were checked against IGoR. In a later analysis, hypergeometric tests were used to score TCR-TCR, TCR-HLA and TCR-CMV co-occurrence, with a repertoire-size bias correction applied to TCR pairs. In a later analysis, false discovery rates were estimated by permuting HLA or CMV assignments 20 times. A later analysis grouped co-occurring TCRs with DBSCAN, adding TCRdist sequence similarity when clustering within HLA-allele-positive subsets. Repertoires with fewer than 30,000 or more than 120,000 public chains, plus five repertoires with anomalous nucleotide sharing, were excluded from co-occurrence clustering. TCRdb carries this immuneACCESS record with in-frame sequences only. Its versions omit some clonotypes, under half of them owing to an unresolved V gene in the studies checked, with the rest unexplained. Clone size and the V and J calls come from that table; the DNA yielded D and trimming. The sample table holds around 160,000 clones. About 1.7% of the sample rests with the top ten.

A note on this clone: This clone's antigen is unknown.

The cohort was made up of around 720 healthy bone marrow donors. Cohort members were all nominally healthy when sampled, although unrecorded immune exposures were likely present. The donor was CMV seronegative and was included in the group of about 350 seronegative cohort members. Each donor provided a peripheral blood sample, and peripheral blood mononuclear cells were used for TCR beta sequencing. Genomic DNA was extracted from the blood cell samples with the Qiagen DNeasy Blood Extraction Kit. This sequence originates from a woman aged 45-59 years in good health and CMV-seronegative. This chain is built from TRBV9 and TRBJ1-5; D gene: possibly TRBD1, on 6 matching bases. Material for sequencing was PBMCs. The nucleotides are TGTGCCAGCAGCGTTTCAGGGGTTATTGGTCAGCCCCAGCATTTT. Protein translation: CASSVSGVIGQPQHF.